The T cell receptor beta chain described here comes from a study of cytomegalovirus exposure and HLA in healthy donors. Findings and limits, study-wide: A later analysis showed TCR association rates differing by HLA locus, peaking at DRB1 and lowest at HLA-C. An observed cluster of highly shared sequence variants was recorded as a likely sequencing artifact.

From germline, CDR1 is MDHEN and CDR2 SYDVKM. The CDR3 is 15 residues long. V was trimmed by 3 bases and J by 5 bases, leaving 17 bases between them. About this clone itself: Its antigen is not known.

The study ran its PCR with 60 Vbeta and 13 Jbeta primers. The table came from immunoSEQ multiplex PCR; TCRdb's copy has only in-frame clones and leaves some out. This table holds fewer than 150,000 clones, roughly 67% found once. The chain combines TRBV28 with TRBJ2-7, with D perhaps matching TRBD2 (7 bases). The sequenced sample consisted of PBMCs. The receptor was isolated from a man between 18 and 35 years old in good health and CMV-seropositive. As DNA, the CDR3 is TGTGCCAGCAGTTTCCAGGGTGGGGGGGGCAACGAGCAGTACTTC. Protein product: CASSFQGGGGNEQYF.